This T cell receptor (beta chain) derives from a study of blood T cell repertoires in COVID-19. Trimming took 1 base from V and 7 from J, leaving 11 bases between them. Germline V gives CDR1 LGHDT, CDR2 YNNKEL (reference sequence). This CDR3 has 14 residues. In the authors' methods: The assay estimated nucleated cells by amplifying reference gene primers. Libraries were prepared by immunoSEQ multiplex PCR; TCRdb keeps only in-frame clonotypes and omits some of them. V, J and clone size derive from that table, while D and trimming were established from the DNA sequence. This sample has 200,000 to 300,000 clones, with 75% to 85% found just once.

The clonotype comes from a human donor in a cohort sampled during active COVID-19. This sequence joins TRBV3-1 (or the pseudogene TRBV3-2) and TRBJ2-1; D call uncertain. The material sequenced was peripheral blood. CDR3 nucleotide sequence: TGTGCCAGCAGCCAAGGTAGATCTGGTAATGAGCAGTTCTTC. It is translated as CASSQGRSGNEQFF.